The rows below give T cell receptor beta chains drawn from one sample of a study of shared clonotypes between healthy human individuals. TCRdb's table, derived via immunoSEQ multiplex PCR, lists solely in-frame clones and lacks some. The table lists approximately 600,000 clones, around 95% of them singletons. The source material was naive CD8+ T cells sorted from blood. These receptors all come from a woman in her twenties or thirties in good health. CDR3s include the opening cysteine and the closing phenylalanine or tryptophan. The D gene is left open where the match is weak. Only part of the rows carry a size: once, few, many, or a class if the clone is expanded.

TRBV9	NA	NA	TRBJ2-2	CASSVGSAKLTGELFF	TGTGCCAGCAGCGTAGGGTCAGCCAAACTCACCGGGGAGCTGTTTTTT
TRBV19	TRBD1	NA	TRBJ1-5	CASSAGQVHQPQHF	TGTGCCAGTAGTGCTGGACAGGTTCATCAGCCCCAGCATTTT
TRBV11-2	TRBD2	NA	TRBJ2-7	CASTESSGSYYEQYF	TGTGCCAGCACCGAAAGTAGCGGGAGCTACTACGAGCAGTACTTC
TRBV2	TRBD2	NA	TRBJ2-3	CASSVTSGRNTQYF	TGTGCCAGCAGTGTTACTAGCGGACGAAATACGCAGTATTTT
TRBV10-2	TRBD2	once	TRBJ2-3	CASSATSLAGLDTQYF	TGCGCCAGCAGTGCGACTTCACTAGCGGGTCTAGATACGCAGTATTTT
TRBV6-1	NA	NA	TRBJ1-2	CASSLGTGMGLGYTF	TGTGCCAGCAGTCTAGGCACAGGGATGGGTCTAGGCTACACCTTC
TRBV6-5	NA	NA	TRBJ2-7	CASKAGIIYEQYF	TGTGCCAGCAAGGCAGGGATAATTTACGAGCAGTACTTC
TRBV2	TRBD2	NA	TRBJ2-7	CASREGLAVTYEQYF	TGTGCCAGCAGAGAGGGGCTAGCGGTCACCTACGAGCAGTACTTC
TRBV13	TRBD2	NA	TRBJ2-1	CASSLLPSGNSYNEQFF	TGTGCCAGCAGCTTACTCCCTAGCGGGAACTCCTACAATGAGCAGTTCTTC
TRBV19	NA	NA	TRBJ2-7	CASSISGPDPYEQYF	TGTGCCAGTAGTATTTCGGGGCCTGACCCCTACGAGCAGTACTTC
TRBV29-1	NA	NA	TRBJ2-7	CSVVSAPYEQYF	TGCAGCGTTGTCTCAGCACCCTACGAGCAGTACTTC
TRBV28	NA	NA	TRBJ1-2	CASSLLGRNYGYTF	TGTGCCAGCAGTTTATTAGGGAGGAACTATGGCTACACCTTC
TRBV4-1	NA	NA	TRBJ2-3	CASSQPGAGRVDTQYF	TGCGCCAGCAGCCAACCGGGTGCGGGACGGGTCGATACGCAGTATTTT
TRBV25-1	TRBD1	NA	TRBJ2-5	CASSEFGTGSETQYF	TGTGCCAGCAGTGAATTCGGGACAGGGAGTGAGACCCAGTACTTC
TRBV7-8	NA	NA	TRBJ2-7	CASSLVQAGYNEQYF	TGTGCCAGCAGCTTAGTTCAAGCGGGTTATAACGAGCAGTACTTC
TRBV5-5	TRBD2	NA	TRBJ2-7	CASSLARAGVVPYEQYF	TGTGCCAGCAGCTTGGCCCGGGCGGGAGTAGTCCCCTACGAGCAGTACTTC
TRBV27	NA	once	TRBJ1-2	CASSWDGFNYGYTF	TGTGCCAGCAGTTGGGACGGATTTAACTATGGCTACACCTTC
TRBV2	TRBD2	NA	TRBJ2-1	CASSSGTSGYNEQFF	TGTGCCAGCAGTTCCGGGACTAGCGGATACAATGAGCAGTTCTTC
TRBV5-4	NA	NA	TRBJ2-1	CASSPGTEQFF	TGTGCCAGCAGCCCCGGGACGGAGCAGTTCTTC
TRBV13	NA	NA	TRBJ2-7	CASSSGLGSPYEQYF	TGTGCCAGCAGCTCAGGCCTGGGGAGCCCCTACGAGCAGTACTTC
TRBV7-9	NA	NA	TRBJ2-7	CASSAYRERDEQYF	TGTGCCAGCAGCGCTTACAGGGAGCGGGACGAGCAGTACTTC
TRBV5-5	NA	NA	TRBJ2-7	CASSFTWGVHEQYF	TGTGCCAGCAGCTTTACATGGGGAGTCCACGAGCAGTACTTC
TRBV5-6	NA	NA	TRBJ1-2	CASSITGTYGYTF	TGTGCCAGCAGTATAACAGGGACCTATGGCTACACCTTC
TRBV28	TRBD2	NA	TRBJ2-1	CASRSEREGDNEQFF	TGTGCCAGCAGGTCGGAGCGGGAGGGAGACAATGAGCAGTTCTTC
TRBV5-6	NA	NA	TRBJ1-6	CASSLGVVYSPLHF	TGTGCCAGCAGCTTGGGGGTTGTATATTCACCCCTCCACTTT
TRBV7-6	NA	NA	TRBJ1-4	CASSLGLSGITPEKLFF	TGTGCCAGCAGCTTAGGTTTATCGGGGATAACGCCTGAAAAACTGTTTTTT
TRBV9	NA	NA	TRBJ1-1	CASSGQYGIDTEAFF	TGTGCCAGCAGCGGGCAATATGGGATTGACACTGAAGCTTTCTTT
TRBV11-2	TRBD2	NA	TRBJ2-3	CASSPRLAGGPEDTQYF	TGTGCCAGCAGCCCGAGACTAGCGGGAGGGCCAGAAGATACGCAGTATTTT
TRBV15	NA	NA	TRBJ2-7	CATSRLTGDISYEQYF	TGTGCCACCAGCAGGCTTACGGGGGACATCTCCTACGAGCAGTACTTC
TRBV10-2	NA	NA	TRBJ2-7	CASSEGADQYF	TGCGCCAGCAGTGAGGGGGCAGATCAGTACTTC
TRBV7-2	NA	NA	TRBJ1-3	CASSADGIGAISGNTIYF	TGTGCCAGCAGCGCCGATGGGATAGGGGCGATCTCTGGAAACACCATATATTTT
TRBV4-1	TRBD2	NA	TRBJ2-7	CASSQKSSVSGTSYEQYF	TGCGCCAGCAGCCAAAAGTCTTCCGTTAGCGGGACCTCCTACGAGCAGTACTTC
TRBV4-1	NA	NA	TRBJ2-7	CASSGSYEQYF	TGTGCCAGCAGCGGCTCCTACGAGCAGTACTTC
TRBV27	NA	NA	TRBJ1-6	CASSSSLGDMVSPLHF	TGTGCCAGCAGTTCAAGCTTGGGGGATATGGTTTCACCCCTCCACTTT
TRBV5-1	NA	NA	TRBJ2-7	CASSLASGYEQYF	TGCGCCAGCAGCTTGGCCTCCGGCTACGAGCAGTACTTC
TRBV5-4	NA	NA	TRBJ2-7	CASSLVGGGDLSYEQYF	TGTGCCAGCAGCTTAGTTGGAGGGGGAGACCTCTCCTACGAGCAGTACTTC
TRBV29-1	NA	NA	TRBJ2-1	CSVEGDFGAAGTYNEQFF	TGCAGCGTTGAAGGGGACTTCGGAGCGGCGGGGACCTACAATGAGCAGTTCTTC
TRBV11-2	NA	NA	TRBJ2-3	CASSLGVKGRSTDTQYF	TGTGCCAGCAGCTTAGGGGTCAAGGGGAGAAGCACAGATACGCAGTATTTT
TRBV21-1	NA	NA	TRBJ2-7	CASSKGVRDPYEQYF	TGTGCCAGCAGCAAAGGAGTACGCGACCCCTACGAGCAGTACTTC
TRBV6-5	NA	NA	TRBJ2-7	CASSYSKGSYEQYF	TGTGCCAGCAGTTACTCGAAAGGATCCTACGAGCAGTACTTC
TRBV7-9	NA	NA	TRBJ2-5	CASSFNGGETQYF	TGTGCCAGCAGCTTTAACGGGGGAGAGACCCAGTACTTC
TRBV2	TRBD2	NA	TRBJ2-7	CASRPGTSRYEQYF	TGTGCCAGCAGACCCGGGACTAGCAGATACGAGCAGTACTTC
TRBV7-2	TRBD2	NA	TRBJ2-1	CASSLLTSGYNEQFF	TGTGCCAGCAGCTTATTAACTAGCGGGTATAATGAGCAGTTCTTC
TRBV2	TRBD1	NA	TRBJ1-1	CASSLRDRKNTEAFF	TGTGCCAGCAGTCTCCGGGACAGAAAGAACACTGAAGCTTTCTTT
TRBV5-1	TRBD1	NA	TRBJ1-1	CASSLWDRGFNTEAFF	TGCGCCAGCAGCTTGTGGGACAGGGGATTCAACACTGAAGCTTTCTTT